The sequence of this T cell receptor beta chain was determined in a study of shared clonotypes between healthy human individuals. Using immunoSEQ multiplex PCR, the repertoire was profiled, and TCRdb retains in-frame clones only, with some absent. The repertoire has roughly 1,500,000 clones, 98% of them found once; the top ten carry around 0.47%. What was sequenced was naive CD4+ T cells sorted from blood. Subset defined: CD45RA+ positively selected. This receptor was identified in a man younger than 40 in good health.

The CDR3 DNA sequence: TGTGCCAGCAGTCTCTGGGGGCTAGCGGACATTCAGTACTTC. Protein sequence: CASSLWGLADIQYF. The chain employs TRBV27 and TRBJ2-4; possible D gene TRBD2, 7 bases. The germline V gene has CDR1 MNHEY and CDR2 SMNVEV (reference sequence). Deletions cut 5 bases from V and 8 bases from J, with 16 bases between. This CDR3 has 14 residues.